This record looks at one T cell receptor beta chain sequence and its context. Authors' processing steps: From reference gene primer amplification, estimates of nucleated cell counts were derived. Sequenced by immunoSEQ multiplex PCR; TCRdb stores in-frame clones only, minus some. That table is the source of V, J and clone size, and D and trimming were worked out from the DNA. The table lists 45,000 to 65,000 clones, 80% to 90% of them singletons. This CDR3 contains 15 residues. CDR1 SGHRS and CDR2 YFSETQ come from the germline V gene. V was clipped by 4 bases and J by 6 bases; unmatched bases: 6. The data were obtained in a study of blood T cell repertoires in COVID-19. Turning to the study itself: Specimens from acute and convalescent COVID-19 originated in the United States, Italy and Spain. T cells, B-cell-depleted T cells, or PBMCs supplied cDNA or gDNA.

The source of this sequence is a woman aged 55-69 years with acute or convalescent COVID-19. V is TRBV5-1 and J is TRBJ2-1; the match to TRBD2 covers 11 bases. Specimen: peripheral blood. CDR3 sequence (DNA): TGCGCCAGCAGCCAGGGACTAGCGGCGTTCAATGAGCAGTTCTTC. The encoded protein is CASSQGLAAFNEQFF.